The 5 T cell receptor beta chains presented below share a single source sample, sequenced in a study of molecular identifiers for immune sequencing clone quantification. TCRdb called the PCR reads again in MiXCR, with one record for every CDR3 protein. Found here are approximately 670,000 distinct CDR3 sequences, 20% of them singletons; the top ten hold roughly 0.83%. Sample: naive CD8+ T cells from blood, with Jurkat cell RNA spiked in. Indicated subset: FACS-sorted CD8+CD4-CCR7+CD45RA+ naive T cells. These receptor sequences come from a human donor in good health. Some libraries in this study had Jurkat cell RNA spiked in.

In this sample, this clonotype turned up many times. V is TRBV7-2 and J is TRBJ2-7, with D possibly being TRBD2 (6 bases). The CDR3 loop spans 17 amino acids. CDR1 is SGHTA, CDR2 FQGNSA, per germline. V lost 2 bases and J 0 bases, leaving 17 bases between the germline ends. Written as DNA, the CDR3 is TGTGCCAGCAGCTTACCCCCCGGAGGCGGGGTCTCCTACGAGCAGTACTTC. Translation gives CASSLPPGGGVSYEQYF.

The chain links TRBV12-3 or TRBV12-4 to TRBJ2-7; tentatively, D is TRBD1 or TRBD2 (5 bases each). This CDR3 region has 14 residues. Trimming removed 3 bases from V and 4 bases from J, with 13 bases in between. The CDR3 DNA reads TGTGCCAGCAGTTTCTCCCCGGGGCGATACGAGCAGTACTTC. It codes for CASSFSPGRYEQYF.

At least ten counts were recorded for this clonotype. The V call is TRBV6-6, the J call TRBJ1-5; D gene ambiguous. From germline, CDR1 is MNHNY and CDR2 SVGAGI (reference sequence). The CDR3 runs 12 residues. Between the trimmed V and J ends, which lost 6 bases and 8 bases, there was a span of 11 bases. DNA for the CDR3: TGTGCCAGCAGCCCGACCGGGAAGCCCCAGCATTTT. As protein: CASSPTGKPQHF.

This chain links TRBV7-9 with TRBJ2-7; 10 nucleotides agree with TRBD2. This CDR3 spans 15 amino acids. V gave up 4 bases and J gave up 3 bases; unmatched junction bases: 6. Germline V CDR1 and CDR2: SEHNR, FQNEAQ (reference sequence). CDR3 loop: CASSYGGLADYEQYF. The CDR3 bases are TGTGCCAGCAGCTACGGTGGACTAGCGGACTACGAGCAGTACTTC.

This clonotype occurred many times. The rearrangement joins TRBV27 to TRBJ2-3; D gene ambiguous. Trimming shortened V by 6 bases and J by 11 bases, and 15 bases separated the two germline ends. The germline gives CDR1 MNHEY, CDR2 SMNVEV (reference sequence). The CDR3 length is 12 residues. In DNA form, the CDR3 reads TGTGCCAGCAGCCCGACGACGTTGGTGCAGTATTTT. Translated, it gives CASSPTTLVQYF.